These T cell receptor beta chains were read from a single sample in a study of T cells in Graves' hyperthyroidism and ophthalmopathy. A single record per CDR3 protein comes from TCRdb applying MiXCR to the multiplex PCR reads. The profile shows about 400,000 distinct CDR3 sequences, under 15% of them singletons. Sequencing used blood. These receptors all stem from a woman in her thirties with Graves' hyperthyroidism. CDR3s include the opening cysteine and the closing phenylalanine or tryptophan. The order of the fields is V gene, D gene, J gene, clone size, CDR3 DNA, CDR3 protein. D genes are given only for firm matches. A row's size may be missing; if present it is once, few, many or a size class.

V gene: TRBV15; D gene: TRBD2; J gene: TRBJ2-5; clone size: few; CDR3 DNA: TGTGCCACCAGCAGAGTCGGGGGACTAGCTCGAGAGACCCAGTACTTC; CDR3 protein: CATSRVGGLARETQYF
V gene: TRBV24-1; D gene: .; J gene: TRBJ2-5; clone size: once; CDR3 DNA: TGTGCCACCAGTGACTCAGGGGTTCGTGAGACCCAGTACTTC; CDR3 protein: CATSDSGVRETQYF
V gene: TRBV20-1; D gene: TRBD2; J gene: TRBJ2-7; clone size: many; CDR3 DNA: TGCAGTGCTAGAGTATCGGCGGGAGGGACCGAGCAGTACTTC; CDR3 protein: CSARVSAGGTEQYF
V gene: TRBV19; D gene: .; J gene: TRBJ2-3; clone size: many; CDR3 DNA: TGTGCCAGTAGACCCACAGGGCCAGATACGCAGTATTTT; CDR3 protein: CASRPTGPDTQYF
V gene: TRBV2; D gene: TRBD1; J gene: TRBJ2-4; clone size: .; CDR3 DNA: TGTGCCAGCAGTTACCTGGGACAGGGGGCATTAAACATTCAGTACTTC; CDR3 protein: CASSYLGQGALNIQYF
V gene: TRBV3-1; D gene: TRBD1; J gene: TRBJ1-5; clone size: many; CDR3 DNA: TGTGCCAGCGGGGACAGCCCAAATCAGCCCCAGCATTTT; CDR3 protein: CASGDSPNQPQHF
V gene: TRBV28; D gene: .; J gene: TRBJ1-2; clone size: few; CDR3 DNA: TGTGCCAGCAGTATGACAGGAGAAGGCTACACCTTC; CDR3 protein: CASSMTGEGYTF
V gene: TRBV20-1; D gene: TRBD2; J gene: TRBJ2-1; clone size: few; CDR3 DNA: TGCAGTGCTCTCAGTAATAGCGGGTCGAGCTCCTACAATGAGCAGTTCTTC; CDR3 protein: CSALSNSGSSSYNEQFF
V gene: TRBV29-1; D gene: TRBD2; J gene: TRBJ2-5; clone size: many; CDR3 DNA: TGCAGCGTTGAGTCTAGCGGGATGAATATAGAGACCCAGTACTTC; CDR3 protein: CSVESSGMNIETQYF
V gene: TRBV20-1; D gene: TRBD2; J gene: TRBJ2-1; clone size: many; CDR3 DNA: TGCAGTGCTAGAGATCATGCGGGAGTGAGGAACAATGAGCAGTTCTTC; CDR3 protein: CSARDHAGVRNNEQFF
V gene: TRBV7-2; D gene: TRBD1; J gene: TRBJ2-7; clone size: once; CDR3 DNA: TGTGCCAGCAGCCCGATTCGGAGGCCAGGGGGTATCTACGAGCAGTACTTC; CDR3 protein: CASSPIRRPGGIYEQYF
V gene: TRBV12-3/TRBV12-4; D gene: .; J gene: TRBJ2-2; clone size: .; CDR3 DNA: TGTGCCAGCAGTTTATACCAGGGAGCCGGGGAGCTGTTTTTT; CDR3 protein: CASSLYQGAGELFF
V gene: TRBV28; D gene: TRBD1; J gene: TRBJ1-4; clone size: many; CDR3 DNA: TGTGCCAGCAGCCTGTACAGGGGGCAGGAAAAACTGTTTTTT; CDR3 protein: CASSLYRGQEKLFF
V gene: TRBV12-3/TRBV12-4; D gene: TRBD2; J gene: TRBJ2-1; clone size: few; CDR3 DNA: TGTGCCAGCAGTTCCCTAGGTAGCGGGGATAGGTTCTTC; CDR3 protein: CASSSLGSGDRFF
V gene: TRBV7-2; D gene: .; J gene: TRBJ2-7; clone size: many; CDR3 DNA: TGTGCCAGCAGCTTAGTCCGGGACGAGCAGTACTTC; CDR3 protein: CASSLVRDEQYF
V gene: TRBV6-9; D gene: .; J gene: TRBJ1-1; clone size: few; CDR3 DNA: TGTGCCAGCAGTTATACCATTGGACAAACGAACACTGAAGCTTTCTTT; CDR3 protein: CASSYTIGQTNTEAFF
V gene: TRBV5-1; D gene: .; J gene: TRBJ2-7; clone size: few; CDR3 DNA: TGCGCCAGCAGCTTGGGTGGGGAAGGGGCCTACGAGCAGTACTTC; CDR3 protein: CASSLGGEGAYEQYF
V gene: TRBV20-1; D gene: .; J gene: TRBJ2-7; clone size: .; CDR3 DNA: TGCAGTGCTAGAGATCGCCTAGCTGCCTACGAGCAGTACTTC; CDR3 protein: CSARDRLAAYEQYF
V gene: TRBV24-1; D gene: TRBD2; J gene: TRBJ2-1; clone size: .; CDR3 DNA: TGTGCCACCAGTGATTTCTCTAGCGGGGTTGGGAATGAGCAGTTCTTC; CDR3 protein: CATSDFSSGVGNEQFF
V gene: TRBV20-1; D gene: .; J gene: TRBJ2-5; clone size: many; CDR3 DNA: TGCAGTGCTAGAGACGGAACGGACTCCCAAGAGACCCAGTACTTC; CDR3 protein: CSARDGTDSQETQYF
V gene: TRBV12-3/TRBV12-4; D gene: TRBD2; J gene: TRBJ2-1; clone size: many; CDR3 DNA: TGTGCCAGCAGTTTCGGCGGGAGAATGTCCTACAATGAGCAGTTCTTC; CDR3 protein: CASSFGGRMSYNEQFF
V gene: TRBV9; D gene: .; J gene: TRBJ2-1; clone size: .; CDR3 DNA: TGTGCCAGCAGCCCGAAAACCCGGGGAGGTGGCAATGAGCAGTTCTTC; CDR3 protein: CASSPKTRGGGNEQFF
V gene: TRBV18; D gene: .; J gene: TRBJ1-1; clone size: many; CDR3 DNA: TGTGCCAGCTCACCGATGGTAGACACTGAAGCTTTCTTT; CDR3 protein: CASSPMVDTEAFF
V gene: TRBV6-5; D gene: TRBD2; J gene: TRBJ2-3; clone size: many; CDR3 DNA: TGTGCCAGCAGTTACGCGGGACTAGCGGGGCTGAACACAGATACGCAGTATTTT; CDR3 protein: CASSYAGLAGLNTDTQYF
V gene: TRBV3-1; D gene: .; J gene: TRBJ1-6; clone size: .; CDR3 DNA: TGTGCCAGCAGTCCCCTCCCGGAGGGGAATTCACCCCTCCACTTT; CDR3 protein: CASSPLPEGNSPLHF